Listed below are T cell receptor beta chains from one sample, sequenced in a study of blood T cell repertoires in COVID-19. TCRdb keeps only in-frame clones here, not all; method: immunoSEQ multiplex PCR. This sample carries 200,000 to 250,000 clones, 75% to 90% of them seen once, and the ten largest clones take roughly 5.1%. The sample taken for sequencing was peripheral blood. Source of these receptors: a woman in her 70s with COVID-19, enrolled during active disease. The CDR3 runs from the conserved cysteine through the conserved F or W. Fields, in order: V gene, D gene, J gene, clone size, CDR3 DNA, CDR3 protein. D genes are given only for firm matches. Clone size appears in some rows only: once, few, many, or a class for an expanded clone.

>TRBV4-2|NA|TRBJ2-2|NA
TGTGCCAGCAGCCAAGAGGGGGCGTGGGGCTCCGGGGAGCTGTTTTTT
CASSQEGAWGSGELFF
>TRBV3-1/TRBV3-2|NA|TRBJ1-1|NA
TGTGCCAGCAGCCAAGAAAGCCAAGGGAGTGAAGCTTTCTTT
CASSQESQGSEAFF
>TRBV19|NA|TRBJ1-1|NA
TGTGCCAGTAGTTGGTTCAGCGGGGGCACTGAAGCTTTCTTT
CASSWFSGGTEAFF
>TRBV5-1|TRBD1|TRBJ1-5|NA
TGCGCCAGTCGACAGGGCCTGGACAGCAATCAGCCCCAGCATTTT
CASRQGLDSNQPQHF
>TRBV12-3/TRBV12-4|NA|TRBJ1-2|NA
TGTGCCAGCAGTTCCCTCGGCGGGCAGGGCTACACCTTC
CASSSLGGQGYTF
>TRBV11-3|NA|TRBJ2-1|NA
TGTGCCAGCAGCCCGGGGGACAGACCGGGGTTGGGTAAGCAGTTCTTC
CASSPGDRPGLGKQFF
>TRBV15|TRBD1|TRBJ2-5|NA
TGTGCCACCAGCATCCGACAGGGGGCTAGGGAGACCCAGTACTTC
CATSIRQGARETQYF
>TRBV5-1|TRBD1|TRBJ1-2|NA
TGCGCCAGCAGCTTGGCCTGGGGACAGGCCTATGGCTACACCTTC
CASSLAWGQAYGYTF
>TRBV19|NA|TRBJ2-5|NA
TGTGCCAGTAGTATACGGGCAGGGCGGGAGACCCAGTACTTC
CASSIRAGRETQYF
>TRBV15|NA|TRBJ1-3|NA
TGTGCCACCAGCAGAGACAGGGTAGGAACTTCTGGAAACACCATATATTTT
CATSRDRVGTSGNTIYF
>TRBV28|TRBD2|TRBJ2-1|NA
TGTGCCAGCAGTGTATTAGCGGGAGGAAAGGAAAATGAGCAGTTCTTC
CASSVLAGGKENEQFF
>TRBV5-6|NA|TRBJ1-5|once
TGTGCCAGCAGCCTACCGGGACTTAATCAGCCCCAGCATTTT
CASSLPGLNQPQHF
>TRBV7-2|TRBD2|TRBJ2-1|NA
TGTGCCAGCAGCTTCGGGACTAGCGGGAGGATTATGAATGAGCAGTTCTTC
CASSFGTSGRIMNEQFF
>TRBV7-6|TRBD1|TRBJ1-3|NA
TGTGCCAGCAGCCTTCAGGGACAGCTGGGAAACACCATATATTTT
CASSLQGQLGNTIYF
>TRBV28|TRBD1|TRBJ1-2|many
TGTGCCAGCAGTTGGGGACAGTCTAACTATGGCTACACCTTC
CASSWGQSNYGYTF
>TRBV2|NA|TRBJ2-7|NA
TGTGCCAGCAGCTACGACAGGCAGAGCACCTACGAGCAGTACTTC
CASSYDRQSTYEQYF
>TRBV7-8|TRBD2|TRBJ2-1|NA
TGTGCCAGCAGCTTAGGGACTAGCGGGCTCAATGAGCAGTTCTTC
CASSLGTSGLNEQFF
>TRBV27|NA|TRBJ1-1|once
TGTGCCAGCAGTTCAGTGAACACTGAAGCTTTCTTT
CASSSVNTEAFF
>TRBV3-1/TRBV3-2|TRBD1|TRBJ1-5|few
TGTGCCAGCAGCCAAAGCGACAGGGAAGTAGGTAGCAATCAGCCCCAGCATTTT
CASSQSDREVGSNQPQHF
>TRBV6-5|TRBD1|TRBJ1-2|NA
TGTGCCAGCAGTTTCCCACAGGGGGCTCATGAAGGCTACACCTTC
CASSFPQGAHEGYTF
>TRBV27|NA|TRBJ2-7|NA
TGTGCCAGCAGTAACCGACGGACACTTGTTTCCTACGAGCAGTACTTC
CASSNRRTLVSYEQYF
>TRBV28|TRBD1|TRBJ1-2|NA
TGTGCCAGCACCCCGGGGGCAGGGGGTTTCTATGGCTACACCTTC
CASTPGAGGFYGYTF
>TRBV11-1|NA|TRBJ1-1|NA
TGTGCCAGCAGCTCCACGAGCGGATTCACTGAAGCTTTCTTT
CASSSTSGFTEAFF
>TRBV29-1|TRBD1|TRBJ2-7|NA
TGCAGCGTTGGACAGGGGTCGGGTGAGCAGTACTTC
CSVGQGSGEQYF
>TRBV5-6|TRBD2|TRBJ2-1|once
TGTGCCAGCAGCTTGGTAGGGGCGGGAGGGGAGGATGAGCAGTTCTTC
CASSLVGAGGEDEQFF
>TRBV5-5|NA|TRBJ2-7|NA
TGTGCCAGCAGCTCTTCCTACGAGCAGTACTTC
CASSSSYEQYF
>TRBV2|NA|TRBJ1-3|few
TGTGCCAGCAGTGAATGGTCGGGGGGTGGAAACACCATATATTTT
CASSEWSGGGNTIYF
>TRBV9|TRBD2|TRBJ2-1|NA
TGTGCCAGCAGCGACCGGTGGGGGGGTGATGAGCAGTTCTTC
CASSDRWGGDEQFF
>TRBV19|NA|TRBJ2-1|NA
TGTGCCAGTAGTATAGAGTACGCGGCGGGACGCTACAATGAGCAGTTCTTC
CASSIEYAAGRYNEQFF
>TRBV5-4|TRBD1|TRBJ1-2|NA
TGTGCCAGCAGCCGGGACAGGGGGACGGCTAACTATGGCTACACCTTC
CASSRDRGTANYGYTF
>TRBV2|NA|TRBJ1-2|few
TGTGCCAGCAGTAGGGAGGGCTATGGCTACACCTTC
CASSREGYGYTF
>TRBV3-1/TRBV3-2|NA|TRBJ2-7|NA
TGTGCCAGCAGCCAACCCGGGGGAGTAGAGTACTTC
CASSQPGGVEYF
>TRBV9|TRBD1|TRBJ1-1|NA
TGTGCCAGCAGCCCCCGACAGGGCCAAGCTTTCTTT
CASSPRQGQAFF
>TRBV30|TRBD1|TRBJ1-6|NA
TGTGCTTCCTCCGGGACAGTCTATTCACCCCTCCACTTT
CASSGTVYSPLHF
>TRBV9|TRBD1|TRBJ1-2|few
TGTGCCAGCTGGGGACAGGGTGACTATGGCTACACCTTC
CASWGQGDYGYTF
>TRBV19|TRBD1|TRBJ1-1|NA
TGTGCCAGTAGTTCCCGGACAGGGGGCACTGAAGCTTTCTTT
CASSSRTGGTEAFF
>TRBV7-2|NA|TRBJ1-5|NA
TGTGCCAGCACCGAAACGCCAGGGCCCAATCAGCCCCAGCATTTT
CASTETPGPNQPQHF
>TRBV18|TRBD1|TRBJ2-4|once
TGTGCCAGCTCGCCGGGACAGGGAGAGAATATAAACATTCAGTACTTC
CASSPGQGENINIQYF
>TRBV9|NA|TRBJ1-3|NA
TGTGCCAGCAGCGTGAGGGGGATCTCTGGAAACACCATATATTTT
CASSVRGISGNTIYF
>TRBV7-2|TRBD1|TRBJ1-2|NA
TGTGCCAGCAGCTCCGCCCGTGGACAGGCGTCTCTAGAGGGCTACACCTTC
CASSSARGQASLEGYTF
>TRBV18|TRBD1|TRBJ1-3|NA
TGTGCCAGCTCAAACGGGACAGGGGCTGGAAACACCATATATTTT
CASSNGTGAGNTIYF
>TRBV29-1|NA|TRBJ2-2|NA
TGCAGCGTTGATTCCGGGACAAGGAACACCGGGGAGCTGTTTTTT
CSVDSGTRNTGELFF